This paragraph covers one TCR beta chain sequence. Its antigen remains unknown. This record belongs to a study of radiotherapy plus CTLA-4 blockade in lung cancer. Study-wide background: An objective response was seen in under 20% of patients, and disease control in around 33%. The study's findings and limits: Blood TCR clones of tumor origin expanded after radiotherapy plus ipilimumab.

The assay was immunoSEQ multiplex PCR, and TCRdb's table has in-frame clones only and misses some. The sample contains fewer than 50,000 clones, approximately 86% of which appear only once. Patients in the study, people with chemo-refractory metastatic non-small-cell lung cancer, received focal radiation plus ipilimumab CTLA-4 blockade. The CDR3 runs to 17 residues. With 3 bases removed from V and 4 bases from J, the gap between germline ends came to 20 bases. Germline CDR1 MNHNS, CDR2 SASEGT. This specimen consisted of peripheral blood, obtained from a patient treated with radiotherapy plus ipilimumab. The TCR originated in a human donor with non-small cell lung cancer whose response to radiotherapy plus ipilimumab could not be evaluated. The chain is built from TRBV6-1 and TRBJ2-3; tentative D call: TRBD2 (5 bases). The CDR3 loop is CASSEDGGRAEADTQYF. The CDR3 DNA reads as TGTGCCAGCAGTGAGGACGGCGGGCGCGCGGAAGCAGATACGCAGTATTTT.